This T cell receptor beta chain was profiled in a study of blood T cell repertoires in COVID-19. As for the study in general: COVID-19 samples from acute and convalescent phases originated in the United States, Italy and Spain.

The CDR3 runs to 15 residues. Germline V CDR1 and CDR2: WSHSY, SAAADI. V lost 7 bases and J lost 8, with 18 bases in between. The table came from immunoSEQ multiplex PCR; TCRdb's copy has only in-frame clones and leaves some out. Among roughly 250,000 clones listed, 80% to 90% were seen once. This receptor was taken from a woman in her thirties who had recovered from COVID-19. The gene calls are TRBV10-2 and TRBJ1-6; no clear D gene. The sequenced material came from PBMCs or T cells enriched from blood (not recorded which). The CDR3 loop is CASTLGEVRYSPLHF. The CDR3 nucleotides are TGCGCCAGCACCCTTGGGGAGGTCCGATATTCACCCCTCCACTTT.